This T cell receptor (beta chain) is drawn from a study of cytomegalovirus exposure and HLA in healthy donors. Whole-study findings and limits: The authors later found HLA-associated TCR beta chains more clonally expanded than equally common others. Analysis was carried out at a later point, and it linked a missense DCLRE1C variant to TCR beta V- and J-gene trimming. A likely sequencing artifact accounted for one observed cluster of highly shared sequence variants.

Germline V gives CDR1 MGHRA, CDR2 YSYEKL. Trimming shortened V by 4 bases and J by 2 bases, and 14 bases separated the two germline ends. CDR3 length: 15 amino acids. Donors had nominal health at sampling but likely had unrecorded immune exposures. The study ran its PCR with 60 Vbeta and 13 Jbeta primers. Measured with immunoSEQ multiplex PCR; TCRdb has only the in-frame clones, and not every one. The sample gives around 110,000 clones, 55% to 85% of which show up once; 7.5% to 9% is in the top ten. As regards this clone: Its cognate antigen is unknown.

This clonotype was obtained from a man aged 30 to 39 in good health and CMV-seronegative. The V and J genes are TRBV4-1 and TRBJ1-2, with D possibly TRBD1 on 5 matching bases. Sequencing was performed on PBMCs. The CDR3 nucleotides read TGCGCCAGCAGCCCCCTGGGGGGGAAGAACTATGGCTACACCTTC. Amino acid sequence: CASSPLGGKNYGYTF.